The 4 T cell receptor beta chains given below trace back to one sample, sequenced in a study of beta chain features in type 1 diabetes. Study findings and constraints: There was a moderate but significant shortening of TCRB CDR3s in all four CD4+ subsets of Type 1 diabetes patients.

For these TCRs, the target antigens are not known. Isolated RNA was reverse transcribed in full, so expressed TCRB transcripts were sequenced. TCRdb keeps only in-frame clones here, not all; method: immunoSEQ multiplex PCR. Seen here are under 350,000 clones, roughly 25% observed once, and the top ten hold roughly 0.011%. Sequences were obtained from naive CD4+ T cells from blood. The source of these receptors is a woman aged 25 to 39 with type 1 diabetes.

This clone was detected a few times. The chain uses TRBV14 and TRBJ2-7; 8 bases are shared with TRBD1. The CDR3 extends over 15 amino acids. The trim removed 3 bases at V and 2 bases at J, leaving 6 bases unmatched. Germline V gene data show CDR1 as SGHDN and CDR2 as FVKESK. The CDR3 DNA reads as TGTGCCAGCAGCCACCTTGACAGGGGCGCCTACGAGCAGTACTTC. Its protein is CASSHLDRGAYEQYF.

The CDR3 reads CASSKHGQINEQFF. CDR3 nucleotide sequence: TGTGCCAGTAGCAAGCATGGACAGATCAATGAGCAGTTCTTC. V gene TRBV19 combines with J gene TRBJ2-1; TRBD1 is a possible D gene (6 bases). Looked up from germline, CDR1 is LNHDA and CDR2 is SQIVND (reference sequence). This CDR3 spans 14 amino acids. V was trimmed by 6 bases and J by 6 bases, leaving 15 bases between them.

The rearrangement links TRBV30 to TRBJ1-3, with 7 nucleotides matching TRBD1. Losses at the gene ends were 8 bases for V and 0 bases for J; bases not matched to a gene: 4. This CDR3 region has 13 residues. Germline V gene data show CDR1 as GTSNPN and CDR2 as SVGIG (reference sequence). The DNA for the CDR3 is TGTGCCCGGGACAGCAGCTCTGGAAACACCATATATTTT. It encodes CARDSSSGNTIYF.

This clone was seen more than once but under ten times. This sequence joins TRBV30 and TRBJ2-4; D gene ambiguous. Deletions cut 3 bases from V and 1 base from J, with 4 bases between. Germline CDR1 reads GTSNPN; CDR2 reads SVGIG (reference sequence). The CDR3 totals 12 residues. In DNA, the CDR3 is TGTGCCTGGAGCCCGGCCAAAAACATTCAGTACTTC. It encodes CAWSPAKNIQYF.